This TCR beta chain appears in the sequencing data of a study of blood T cell repertoires in COVID-19. Overall study: Both acute and convalescent COVID-19 samples were obtained from the United States, Italy and Spain. T cells, B-cell-depleted T cells, or PBMCs supplied cDNA or gDNA.

The protocol was immunoSEQ multiplex PCR, while the TCRdb copy is restricted to in-frame clones and leaves out a portion. This table has about 200,000 clones, around four fifths appearing once. After removal of 5 bases from V and 2 bases from J, the junction contained 7 bases not matched to a gene. CDR1 and CDR2 from the germline V gene are LGHDT and YNNKEL (reference sequence). The CDR3 extends over 16 amino acids. This receptor was identified in a human donor with acute or convalescent COVID-19. The donor label of this sample is uncertain. The J gene is TRBJ2-7, the V gene TRBV3-1 (or the pseudogene TRBV3-2); the match to TRBD2 covers 12 bases. Input material: peripheral blood. This chain's CDR3 is CASSFYSSGRAYEQYF. Written as DNA, the CDR3 is TGTGCCAGCAGCTTTTACTCTAGCGGGAGGGCCTACGAGCAGTACTTC.